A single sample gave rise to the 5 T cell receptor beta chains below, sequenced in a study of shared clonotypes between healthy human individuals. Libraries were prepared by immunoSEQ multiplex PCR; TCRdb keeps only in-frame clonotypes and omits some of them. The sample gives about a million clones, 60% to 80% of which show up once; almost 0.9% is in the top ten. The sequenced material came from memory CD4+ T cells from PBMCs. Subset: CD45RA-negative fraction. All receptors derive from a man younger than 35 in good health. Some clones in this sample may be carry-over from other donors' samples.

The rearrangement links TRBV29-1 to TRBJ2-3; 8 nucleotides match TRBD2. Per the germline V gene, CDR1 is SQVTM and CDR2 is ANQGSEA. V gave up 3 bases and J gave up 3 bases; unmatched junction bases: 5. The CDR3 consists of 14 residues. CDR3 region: CSVDGPGGTDTQYF. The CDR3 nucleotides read TGCAGCGTTGACGGACCGGGGGGGACAGATACGCAGTATTTT.

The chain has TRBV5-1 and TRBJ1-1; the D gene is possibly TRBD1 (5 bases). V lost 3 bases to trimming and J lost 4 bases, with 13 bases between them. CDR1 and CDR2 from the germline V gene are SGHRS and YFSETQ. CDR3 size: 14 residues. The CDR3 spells CASSSLSGGTEAFF. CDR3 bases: TGCGCCAGCAGCTCCCTTAGCGGGGGCACTGAAGCTTTCTTT.

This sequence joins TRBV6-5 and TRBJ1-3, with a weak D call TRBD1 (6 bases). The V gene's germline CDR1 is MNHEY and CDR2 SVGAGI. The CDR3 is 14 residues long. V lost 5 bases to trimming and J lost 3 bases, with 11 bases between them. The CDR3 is CASSTGFFGNTIYF. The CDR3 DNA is TGTGCCAGCAGTACAGGGTTTTTTGGAAACACCATATATTTT.

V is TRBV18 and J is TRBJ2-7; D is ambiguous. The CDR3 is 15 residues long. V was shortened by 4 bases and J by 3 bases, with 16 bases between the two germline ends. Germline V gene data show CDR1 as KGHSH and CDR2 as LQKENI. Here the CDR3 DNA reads TGTGCCAGCTCACAAGGTATGGGCACCTTCTACGAGCAGTACTTC. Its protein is CASSQGMGTFYEQYF.

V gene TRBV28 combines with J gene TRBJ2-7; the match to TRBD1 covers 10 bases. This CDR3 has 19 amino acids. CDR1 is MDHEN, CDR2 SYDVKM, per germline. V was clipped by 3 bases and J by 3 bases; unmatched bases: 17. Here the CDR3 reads CASSFVLGQGITPSYEQYF. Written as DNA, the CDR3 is TGTGCCAGCAGTTTTGTTTTGGGACAGGGGATTACACCCAGCTACGAGCAGTACTTC.